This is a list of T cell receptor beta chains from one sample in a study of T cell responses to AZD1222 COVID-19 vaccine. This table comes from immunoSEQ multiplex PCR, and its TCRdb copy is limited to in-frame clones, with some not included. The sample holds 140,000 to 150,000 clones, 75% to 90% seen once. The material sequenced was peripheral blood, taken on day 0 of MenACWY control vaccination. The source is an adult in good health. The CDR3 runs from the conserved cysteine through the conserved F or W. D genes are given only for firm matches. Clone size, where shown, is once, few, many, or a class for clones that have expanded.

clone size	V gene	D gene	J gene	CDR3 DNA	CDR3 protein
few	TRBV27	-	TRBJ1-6	TGTGCCAGCAGTTCGACAGGTGTCAATTCACCCCTCCACTTT	CASSSTGVNSPLHF
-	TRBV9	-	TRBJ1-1	TGTGCCAGCAGCGTAGAGGGGAGATCGACTGAAGCTTTCTTT	CASSVEGRSTEAFF
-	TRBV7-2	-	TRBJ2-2	TGTGCCAGCAGCCCCGACAGATTTCGGGAGCTGTTTTTT	CASSPDRFRELFF
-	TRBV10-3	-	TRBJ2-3	TGTGCCATCAGTGGCGGGCAGGATACGCAGTATTTT	CAISGGQDTQYF
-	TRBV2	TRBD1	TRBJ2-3	TGTGCCAGCAGTGAAAGGACAGGGCATACGCAGTATTTT	CASSERTGHTQYF
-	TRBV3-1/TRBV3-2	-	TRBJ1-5	TGTGCCAGCAGCCCCAACCCGGGCAATCAGCCCCAGCATTTT	CASSPNPGNQPQHF
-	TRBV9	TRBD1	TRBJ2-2	TGTGCCAGCAGCCCCGAGACAGGGCGGACCGGGGAGCTGTTTTTT	CASSPETGRTGELFF
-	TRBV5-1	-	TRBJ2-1	TGCGCCAGCAGCTTAATCGCCACCTACAATGAGCAGTTCTTC	CASSLIATYNEQFF
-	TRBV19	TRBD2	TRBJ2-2	TGTGCCAGTACGCCCCAAAGTGGCGGGGGGGTGAACACCGGGGAGCTGTTTTTT	CASTPQSGGGVNTGELFF
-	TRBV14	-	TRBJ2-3	TGTGCCAGCAGCCAAGTTTGGGGGCAGGAAGGTACGCAGTATTTT	CASSQVWGQEGTQYF
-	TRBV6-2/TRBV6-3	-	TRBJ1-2	TGTGCCAGCAGCCCCGGGACTCCAGTCTATGGCTACACCTTC	CASSPGTPVYGYTF
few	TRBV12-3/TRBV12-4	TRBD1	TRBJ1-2	TGTGCCAGCAGCACGGACAGGGCTTATGGCTACACCTTC	CASSTDRAYGYTF
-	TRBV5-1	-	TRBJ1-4	TGCGCCAGCAGCCGTGGCAGGGGAAATGAAAAACTGTTTTTT	CASSRGRGNEKLFF
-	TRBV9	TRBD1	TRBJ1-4	TGTGCCAGCAGCGTAGACAGGGGGCCTGGAGAAAAACTGTTTTTT	CASSVDRGPGEKLFF
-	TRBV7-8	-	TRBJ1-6	TGTGCCAGCAGCTCACGGACAAGATATAATTCACCCCTCCACTTT	CASSSRTRYNSPLHF
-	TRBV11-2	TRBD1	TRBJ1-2	TGTGCCAGCAGCTTAGGCGATAGGTTTTGGCAGGGGGACTATGGCTACACCTTC	CASSLGDRFWQGDYGYTF
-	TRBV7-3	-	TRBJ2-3	TGTGCCAGCAGCTTATTCAAAGACACCCCCCGCGATACGCAGTATTTT	CASSLFKDTPRDTQYF
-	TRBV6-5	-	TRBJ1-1	TGTGCCAGCAGTTACGCACCTAACACTGAAGCTTTCTTT	CASSYAPNTEAFF
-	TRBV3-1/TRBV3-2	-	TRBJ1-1	TGTGCCAGCAGCCAAGACCCCAGGGTGAACACTGAAGCTTTCTTT	CASSQDPRVNTEAFF
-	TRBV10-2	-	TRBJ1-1	TGCGCCAGCCAACCGAGGGATCTTGAAGCTTTCTTT	CASQPRDLEAFF
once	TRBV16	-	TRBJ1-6	TGTGCCAGCAGCCCTGTAAACATCGGGTCTCCTTTTTTT	CASSPVNIGSPFF
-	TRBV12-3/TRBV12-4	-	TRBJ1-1	TGTGCCAGCAGTTTGGCTGGTTTAGCTTTCTTT	CASSLAGLAFF
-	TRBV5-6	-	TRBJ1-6	TGTGCCAGCAGCCCAAGCCCGGGGGGAGATTCACCCCTCCACTTT	CASSPSPGGDSPLHF
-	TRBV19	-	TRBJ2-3	TGTGCCAGTACCACCGGTATACTCACAGATACGCAGTATTTT	CASTTGILTDTQYF
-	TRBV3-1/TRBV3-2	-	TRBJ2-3	TGTGCCAGCAGCCAAGTGCGGGGGCCCCCCGGGGGCACAGATACGCAGTATTTT	CASSQVRGPPGGTDTQYF
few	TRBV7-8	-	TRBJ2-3	TGTGCCAGCAGCGAGGGGGGAGGGGGCACAGATACGCAGTATTTT	CASSEGGGGTDTQYF
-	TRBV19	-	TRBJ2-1	TGTGCCAGTACCTTGGGGGCAGCTTACAATGAGCAGTTCTTC	CASTLGAAYNEQFF
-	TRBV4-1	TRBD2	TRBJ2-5	TGCGCCAGCAGCCAAACTGACGTGCGGGGGGTAGAGACCCAGTACTTC	CASSQTDVRGVETQYF
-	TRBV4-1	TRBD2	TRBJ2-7	TGCGCCAGCAGCCAGACTAGCGGGGAGCAGTACTTC	CASSQTSGEQYF
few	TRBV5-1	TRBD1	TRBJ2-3	TGCGCCACCGGGACAGGGGGGGCAGATACGCAGTATTTT	CATGTGGADTQYF
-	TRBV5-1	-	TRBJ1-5	TGCGCCAGCAGCTTGGCGGCGGGTCAGCCCCAGCATTTT	CASSLAAGQPQHF
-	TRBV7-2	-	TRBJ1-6	TGTGCCAGCAGCTTAGCCGGCCCCGGCAGATCACCCCTCCACTTT	CASSLAGPGRSPLHF
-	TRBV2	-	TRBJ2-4	TGTGCCAGCAGTGTTGACCCCCAAAACATTCAGTACTTC	CASSVDPQNIQYF
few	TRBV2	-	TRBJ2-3	TGTGCCAGCAGTGTCGCGGCAGATACGCAGTATTTT	CASSVAADTQYF
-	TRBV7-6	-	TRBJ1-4	TGTGCCAGCAGCATTTATCAGGGAGGCACTAATGAAAAACTGTTTTTT	CASSIYQGGTNEKLFF
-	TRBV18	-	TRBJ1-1	TGTGCCAGCTCACCTGGGGGTCCTGAAGCTTTCTTT	CASSPGGPEAFF
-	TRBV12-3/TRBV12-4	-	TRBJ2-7	TGTGCCAGCAGTTTAGGGGGGGCCGGCGAGCAGTACTTC	CASSLGGAGEQYF
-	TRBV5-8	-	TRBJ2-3	TGTGCCAGCAGCTTGTATAGGTCAGGGATCCCAGATACGCAGTATTTT	CASSLYRSGIPDTQYF
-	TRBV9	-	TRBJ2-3	TGTGCCAGCAGCGCCACGCTCACAGATACGCAGTATTTT	CASSATLTDTQYF
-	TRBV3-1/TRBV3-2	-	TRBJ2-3	TGTGCCAGCAGCTTAGGACCGGCGAGCACAGATACGCAGTATTTT	CASSLGPASTDTQYF
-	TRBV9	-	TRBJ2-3	TGTGCCAGCAGCGTAGAATCAGATACGCAGTATTTT	CASSVESDTQYF
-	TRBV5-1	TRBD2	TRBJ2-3	TGCGCCAGCAGCTTAACCGGACTAGCGGGGGGCCCAGATACGCAGTATTTT	CASSLTGLAGGPDTQYF
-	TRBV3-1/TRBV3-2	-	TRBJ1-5	TGTGCCAGCAGCCAATTGAGAGGTCAGCCCCAGCATTTT	CASSQLRGQPQHF
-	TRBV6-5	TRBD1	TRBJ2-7	TGTGCCAGCAGTTACGACAGGGCGCACGAGCAGTACTTC	CASSYDRAHEQYF
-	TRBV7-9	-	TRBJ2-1	TGTGCCAGCAGCAGGGATTTATACAATGAGCAGTTCTTC	CASSRDLYNEQFF
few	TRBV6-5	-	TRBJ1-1	TGTGCCAGCAGTTACTCAAGGGAGTCCTCCCGAGTAGCTTTCTTT	CASSYSRESSRVAFF
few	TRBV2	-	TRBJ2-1	TGTGCCAGCGCACAGGGACTCTACAATGAGCAGTTCTTC	CASAQGLYNEQFF
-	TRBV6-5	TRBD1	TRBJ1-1	TGTGCCAGCAGTTCACCCACGACAGGGTTGAACACTGAAGCTTTCTTT	CASSSPTTGLNTEAFF
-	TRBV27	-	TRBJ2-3	TGTGCCAGCAGTTTCACTAGTCTCACAGATACGCAGTATTTT	CASSFTSLTDTQYF
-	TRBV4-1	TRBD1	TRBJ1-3	TGCGCCAGCAGCCAAACAGGGGCGAACACCATATATTTT	CASSQTGANTIYF
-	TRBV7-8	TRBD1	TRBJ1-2	TGTGCCAGCAGCTTAGAAACTGGGACAGGGGACTATGGCTACACCTTC	CASSLETGTGDYGYTF
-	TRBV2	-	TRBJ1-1	TGTGCCAGCAGGGCTCTACACGGTGGTAGCACTGAAGCTTTCTTT	CASRALHGGSTEAFF
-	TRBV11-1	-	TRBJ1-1	TGTGCCAGCACCTTACAGGGCGGGGACACTGAAGCTTTCTTT	CASTLQGGDTEAFF
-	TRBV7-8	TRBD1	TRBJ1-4	TGTGCCAGCAGCCCCGGACAGGGTGGGGAAAAACTGTTTTTT	CASSPGQGGEKLFF
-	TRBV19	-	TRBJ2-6	TGTGCCAGTAGTCAACCTGGGGCCAACGTCCTGACTTTC	CASSQPGANVLTF
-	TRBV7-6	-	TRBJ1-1	TGTGCCAGCAGCTTGGTTCAGGGGATGAACACTGAAGCTTTCTTT	CASSLVQGMNTEAFF
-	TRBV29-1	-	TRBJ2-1	TGCAGCGTATCACCGGAAGGCCACAATGAGCAGTTCTTC	CSVSPEGHNEQFF
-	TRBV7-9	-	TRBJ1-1	TGTGCCAGCACCTCTGGGGGGCGAACTGAAGCTTTCTTT	CASTSGGRTEAFF
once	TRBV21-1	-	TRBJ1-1	TGTGCCAGCAGCAAAGAGGGGGGGCGGGCATTGAACACTGAAGCTTTCTTT	CASSKEGGRALNTEAFF
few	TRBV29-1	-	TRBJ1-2	TGCAGCGTGAGGACGGGGAAAATTTACACCTTC	CSVRTGKIYTF